This is a list of T cell receptor beta chains from one sample in a study of shared T cell receptors in the human thymus. TCRdb's table, derived via immunoSEQ multiplex PCR, lists solely in-frame clones and lacks some. The sample consists of approximately 490,000 clones, around three quarters of them appearing once. The same sample was also studied in work on human thymus T cells.

Sequences were obtained from thymocytes. The receptors were gathered from a boy younger than two with a congenital heart defect. CDR3s include the opening cysteine and the closing phenylalanine or tryptophan. D genes are given only for firm matches. Some rows have no size entry. The others give once, few or many, or a class for an expanded clone.

TRBV12-5	-	TRBD1	13	TRBJ2-3	TGTGCTAGTGCACTCACAGGGGAAGATACGCAGTATTTT	CASALTGEDTQYF
TRBV25-1	-	TRBD2	17	TRBJ2-7	TGTGCCAGCAGTGAATATGATCCTCAGCGGGAGCTCTACGAGCAGTACTTC	CASSEYDPQRELYEQYF
TRBV27	-	TRBD1	16	TRBJ2-1	TGTGCCAGCAACATCCAACGGGACAGGGGTCCCAATGAGCAGTTCTTC	CASNIQRDRGPNEQFF
TRBV6-5	-	-	15	TRBJ2-3	TGTGCCAGCAGTCCTCGGGACTCCCGCACAGATACGCAGTATTTT	CASSPRDSRTDTQYF
TRBV7-2	-	TRBD1	15	TRBJ2-7	TGTGCCAGCAGCCCCCGGGGACAGGGGTTGCACGAGCAGTACTTC	CASSPRGQGLHEQYF
TRBV5-4	few	TRBD2	15	TRBJ2-3	TGTGCCAGCAGGTCCGGGACTAGCGACAGCGTTACGCAGTATTTT	CASRSGTSDSVTQYF
TRBV27	-	-	18	TRBJ2-5	TGTGCCAGCAGTTTCAGAGGGATCCTATACGAGGGCCAAGAGACCCAGTACTTC	CASSFRGILYEGQETQYF
TRBV21-1	few	-	17	TRBJ1-2	TGTGCCAGCAGCAAGCTAATTAATGGACAGGGGAAGCATGGCTACACCTTC	CASSKLINGQGKHGYTF
TRBV4-2	few	TRBD2	14	TRBJ2-1	TGTGCCAGCAGCCCTGGGACTAGCGACAATGAGCAGTTCTTC	CASSPGTSDNEQFF
TRBV10-3	-	-	15	TRBJ1-1	TGTGCCATCAGTGGTTCACAGGGATTGAACACTGAAGCTTTCTTT	CAISGSQGLNTEAFF
TRBV11-2	-	TRBD2	12	TRBJ2-1	TGTGCCAGCAGCCCCGGGACCGGGGGGGAGTTCTTC	CASSPGTGGEFF
TRBV18	-	TRBD1	16	TRBJ2-5	TGTGCCAGCTCACTCACAACAGGGGGCACCGAGGAGACCCAGTACTTC	CASSLTTGGTEETQYF
TRBV27	few	TRBD2	15	TRBJ2-7	TGTGCCAGCCGTAGGGCTAGCGGACAAGCCTACGAGCAGTACTTC	CASRRASGQAYEQYF
TRBV28	-	-	14	TRBJ2-7	TGTGCCAGCAGTTTATATGCCAGGCGCTACGAGCAGTACTTC	CASSLYARRYEQYF
TRBV9	-	-	14	TRBJ1-2	TGTGCCAGCAGCGTAGCAGGTAGTAACTATGGCTACACCTTC	CASSVAGSNYGYTF
TRBV5-4	-	-	17	TRBJ2-3	TGTGCCAGCAGCTTGGCCTTAAGAAAGTCTCGGACAGATACGCAGTATTTT	CASSLALRKSRTDTQYF
TRBV6-5	-	-	14	TRBJ2-7	TGTGCCAGCAGTTGCGGAGAGAGCTCCTACGAGCAGTACTTC	CASSCGESSYEQYF
TRBV4-3	few	-	14	TRBJ2-5	TGCGCCAGCAGCCAAGAGAAAGGCGGGCAGACCCAGTACTTC	CASSQEKGGQTQYF
TRBV25-1	once	TRBD2	17	TRBJ2-7	TGTGCCAGCAGTGAATCTCGCGGGAGCGGCCGTTCGGGCGAGCAGTACTTC	CASSESRGSGRSGEQYF
TRBV6-6	-	-	10	TRBJ2-3	TGTGCCAGCGGTAAGGAGGCGCAGTATTTT	CASGKEAQYF
TRBV4-1	once	TRBD2	17	TRBJ2-1	TGCGCCAGCAGCCAAGATCGGGCCAAGCGGGAGCAGGATGAGCAGTTCTTC	CASSQDRAKREQDEQFF
TRBV11-2	-	TRBD2	18	TRBJ2-1	TGTGCCAGCAGCTTAGGAGGGACTAGGGCGGGACCTTACAATGAGCAGTTCTTC	CASSLGGTRAGPYNEQFF
TRBV5-1	-	TRBD1	18	TRBJ1-1	TGCGCCAGCAGCTCAGCGCTGGGATCGGACAGGCTGAACACTGAAGCTTTCTTT	CASSSALGSDRLNTEAFF
TRBV28	-	TRBD2	20	TRBJ2-7	TGTGCCAGCAGCAACAGCTCCGGGACTAGTCTTTCTACGCGGTCCTACGAGCAGTACTTC	CASSNSSGTSLSTRSYEQYF
TRBV5-1	few	TRBD1	15	TRBJ2-7	TGCGCCAGCAGCTTTTCGTGGGACAGTTCCTACGAGCAGTACTTC	CASSFSWDSSYEQYF
TRBV6-4	few	TRBD1	14	TRBJ2-7	TGTGCCAGCAGGAGGACAGGGAGACCCTACGAGCAGTACTTC	CASRRTGRPYEQYF
TRBV27	-	TRBD1	17	TRBJ2-1	TGTGCCAGCAGTTTATGTCCCCGGACAGGGGGCTGGAATGAGCAGTTCTTC	CASSLCPRTGGWNEQFF
TRBV27	-	TRBD1	13	TRBJ1-1	TGTGCCAGCAGTTTATCCGGCAGGGGGTACTCTTTCTTT	CASSLSGRGYSFF
TRBV5-1	-	TRBD2	18	TRBJ2-7	TGCGCCAGCAGCTTGGGGGCTAGCGGGAGGAAATTCTCCTACGAGCAGTACTTC	CASSLGASGRKFSYEQYF
TRBV30	-	-	14	TRBJ1-5	TGTGCCTGGAGTTGGCGGCAGCGGTGGCAGCCCCAGCATTTT	CAWSWRQRWQPQHF
TRBV12-5	once	-	16	TRBJ1-3	TGTGCTAGTGGTCATCTAGGCGGGAGAGTTGGAAACACCATATATTTT	CASGHLGGRVGNTIYF
TRBV5-1	-	TRBD1	16	TRBJ1-4	TGCGCCAGCAGCCATGGGACAGGGGGCTTTAATGAAAAACTGTTTTTT	CASSHGTGGFNEKLFF
TRBV6-5	-	-	16	TRBJ2-3	TGTGCCAGCAGTTACTCGCCAGCAGCGTGGACAGATACGCAGTATTTT	CASSYSPAAWTDTQYF
TRBV5-1	-	TRBD2	13	TRBJ2-3	TGCGCCAGCAGCTTGAGGACTAGCGATGCGCAGTATTTT	CASSLRTSDAQYF
TRBV5-6	-	-	14	TRBJ2-3	TGTGCCAGCAGCTTGTGGGGGCTGGGAGATACGCAGTATTTT	CASSLWGLGDTQYF
TRBV18	-	-	14	TRBJ2-7	TGTGCCAGCTCACCCGTTCGACACTCCTACGAGCAGTACTTC	CASSPVRHSYEQYF
TRBV4-3	few	-	13	TRBJ2-5	TGCGCCAGCAGCCCGACAACCCGGGAGACCCAGTACTTC	CASSPTTRETQYF
TRBV4-1	-	TRBD1	16	TRBJ1-5	TGCGCCAGCAGCCAAGTAGCACAGGGGAGCAATCAGCCCCAGCATTTT	CASSQVAQGSNQPQHF
TRBV7-9	-	TRBD2	16	TRBJ2-1	TGTGCCAGCAGCCCCGGGACTAGCGGGATAGGAAATGAGCAGTTCTTC	CASSPGTSGIGNEQFF
TRBV10-3	-	TRBD1	15	TRBJ2-7	TGTGCCATCAGTGGATTGGACAGGGATTCTAACGAGCAGTACTTC	CAISGLDRDSNEQYF
TRBV14	-	TRBD2	22	TRBJ2-3	TGTGCCAGCAGCCAAGATCACCCCCCCCGCTGGCGGGAGCGATCTAGCACAGATACGCAGTATTTT	CASSQDHPPRWRERSSTDTQYF
TRBV11-2	-	TRBD2	15	TRBJ2-5	TGTGCCAGCAGCTCGCGACTAGCGGGAAGAGAGACCCAGTACTTC	CASSSRLAGRETQYF
TRBV23-1	-	TRBD1	16	TRBJ2-7	TGCGCCAGCAGTCGCCTCGGGACAGGGGGCTCCTACGAGCAGTACTTC	CASSRLGTGGSYEQYF